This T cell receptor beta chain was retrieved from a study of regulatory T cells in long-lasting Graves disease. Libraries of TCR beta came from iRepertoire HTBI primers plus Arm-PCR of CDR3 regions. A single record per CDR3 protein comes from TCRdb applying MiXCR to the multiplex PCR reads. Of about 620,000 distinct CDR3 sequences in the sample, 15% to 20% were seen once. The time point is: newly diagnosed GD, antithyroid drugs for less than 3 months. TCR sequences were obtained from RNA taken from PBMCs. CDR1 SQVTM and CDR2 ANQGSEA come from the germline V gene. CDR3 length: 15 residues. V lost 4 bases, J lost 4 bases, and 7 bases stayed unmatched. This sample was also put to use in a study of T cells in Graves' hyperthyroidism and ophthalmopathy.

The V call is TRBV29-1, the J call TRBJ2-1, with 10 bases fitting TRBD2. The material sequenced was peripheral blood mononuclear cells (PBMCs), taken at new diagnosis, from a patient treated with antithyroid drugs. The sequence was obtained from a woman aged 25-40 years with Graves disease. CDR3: CSVGLAGAPYNEQFF. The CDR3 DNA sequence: TGCAGCGTTGGGCTAGCGGGAGCCCCGTACAATGAGCAGTTCTTC.